This T cell receptor (beta chain) was retrieved from a study of T cells in localized non-small cell lung cancer. Notes on the study in general: Uninvolved adjacent lung showed the highest T cell clonality, exceeding tumor. In adjacent lung, a median roughly 60 of the top 100 tumor clones were found. Elevated circulating T cell density in blood was associated with longer overall survival. Tumor samples were not multi-region, leaving intratumor heterogeneity unexcluded.

The table came from immunoSEQ multiplex PCR; TCRdb's copy has only in-frame clones and leaves some out. The table records 60,000 to 85,000 clones, about 90% of them present only once. This CDR3 has 15 amino acids. V lost 5 bases, J lost 2 bases, and 6 bases stayed unmatched. Germline V CDR1 and CDR2: MNHEY, SVGAGI. On this clone itself: Its antigen is not identified. Within the sample, other DNA sequences also encode this same CDR3.

The input for sequencing was peripheral blood, taken before any cancer treatment. The V call is TRBV6-5, the J call TRBJ2-1, with 7 bases matching TRBD2. The source of this sequence is a male donor at least 60 years old with stage III squamous cell lung carcinoma. CDR3 sequence (DNA): TGTGCCAGCAGTCGTCGTGGGAGGGCCTACAATGAGCAGTTCTTC. Its translation: CASSRRGRAYNEQFF.